This entry lists 14 T cell receptor beta chains sequenced from one sample in a study of blood T cell repertoires in COVID-19. Clones were sequenced by immunoSEQ multiplex PCR, and TCRdb holds only the in-frame ones, with some missing. Seen here are some 140,000 clones, around 80% observed once, and the top ten hold 10% to 11%. Sequenced: peripheral blood. These receptors originate from a man in his 60s who had recovered from COVID-19.

This clone came up a few times. The chain couples TRBV30 to TRBJ2-5, with D possibly TRBD1 on 6 matching bases. Germline CDR1 and CDR2: GTSNPN and SVGIG (reference sequence). The CDR3 sequence is 12 residues long. V was clipped by 2 bases and J by 9 bases, with 13 bases between them. The CDR3 sequence is CAWSWDTRPQYF. The CDR3 coding sequence is TGTGCCTGGAGTTGGGACACACGGCCCCAGTACTTC.

The chain uses TRBV10-2 and TRBJ2-3, with a possible D match to TRBD2 (6 bases). There are 13 residues in the CDR3. Germline lookup yields CDR1 WSHSY and CDR2 SAAADI. Trimming shortened V by 8 bases and J by 5 bases, and 14 bases separated the two germline ends. The CDR3 region is CASSRGYIDTQYF. The CDR3 nucleotides read TGCGCCAGCTCACGGGGGTACATAGATACGCAGTATTTT.

The V and J genes are TRBV6-6 and TRBJ1-5, with a weak D call TRBD1 (5 bases). The CDR3 runs to 15 residues. With 6 bases removed from V and 8 bases from J, the gap between germline ends came to 20 bases. The germline V gene encodes CDR1 MNHNY and CDR2 SVGAGI (reference sequence). CDR3 loop: CASSAGTAITEPQHF. In DNA, the CDR3 is TGTGCCAGCAGCGCGGGGACGGCCATTACGGAGCCCCAGCATTTT.

J is TRBJ2-7 and V is TRBV28, with a weak D call TRBD2 (6 bases). Germline assignment: CDR1 MDHEN and CDR2 SYDVKM. Trimming left V 5 bases short and J 4 bases short, with 18 bases between. The CDR3 contains 15 residues. The CDR3 DNA reads as TGTGCCAGCAGTCCCGGCGGGACTGTTGCTTACGAGCAGTACTTC. Its protein product is CASSPGGTVAYEQYF.

The chain links TRBV5-4 to TRBJ2-1; the D gene is possibly TRBD2 (7 bases). CDR1 is SGHNT, CDR2 YYREEE, per germline (reference sequence). The V end was cut by 7 bases, the J end by 5 bases, with 19 bases between. The CDR3 totals 15 residues. The CDR3 region is CASAKGGQNDNEQFF. The CDR3 DNA reads TGTGCCAGCGCTAAGGGGGGGCAGAATGACAATGAGCAGTTCTTC.

This clone was seen more than once but under ten times. The J gene is TRBJ2-6, the V gene TRBV18; TRBD1 matches at 7 bases. Germline-derived CDR1 and CDR2 are KGHSH and LQKENI. Trimming removed 3 bases from V and 4 bases from J; junction bases left unmatched: 9. The CDR3 extends over 17 amino acids. The CDR3 DNA is TGTGCCAGCTCACCCCTTACAGGGGCGGAGGGGGCCAACGTCCTGACTTTC. It translates to CASSPLTGAEGANVLTF.

This clone was seen a few times. V and J are TRBV6-5 and TRBJ2-7; 9 nucleotides align to TRBD2. The V gene's germline CDR1 is MNHEY and CDR2 SVGAGI. The CDR3 covers 14 residues. The J segment lost 7 bases and the V segment lost 5 bases, leaving 9 bases of the junction unmatched. As DNA, the CDR3 is TGTGCCAGCAGTCTGGCGGGAGGGCCGGGGGAGCAGTACTTC. Protein sequence: CASSLAGGPGEQYF.

The J gene is TRBJ2-5, the V gene TRBV6-6; 8 nucleotides match TRBD1. Trimming cost V 6 bases and J 5 bases; bases outside gene matches: 8. Germline V lookup: CDR1 MNHNY, CDR2 SVGAGI (reference sequence). This CDR3 has 14 amino acids. The CDR3 DNA reads as TGTGCCAGCAGCCCCAGGGGGCTGTGGGAGACCCAGTACTTC. This translates into CASSPRGLWETQYF.

This clone showed up many times. The rearrangement uses TRBV15 and TRBJ1-6; no clear D gene. The CDR3 consists of 13 residues. Germline V CDR1 and CDR2: LNHNV, YYDKDF (reference sequence). The ends were cut back, 1 base at V and 10 bases at J, with 8 bases in the middle. DNA for the CDR3: TGTGCCACCAGCAGAGGGGCTGGGTCACCCCTCCACTTT. It translates to CATSRGAGSPLHF.

The chain links TRBV7-9 to TRBJ2-7, with D possibly matching TRBD1 (7 bases). The V gene's germline CDR1 is SEHNR and CDR2 FQNEAQ (reference sequence). The CDR3 contains 13 residues. V shed 4 bases and J shed 6 bases, with 13 bases lying between them. CDR3 nucleotides: TGTGCCAGCAGCTCGAGACAGGGACTCGAGCAGTACTTC. Protein product: CASSSRQGLEQYF.

V is TRBV14 and J is TRBJ1-3; no firm D call. Germline lookup yields CDR1 SGHDN and CDR2 FVKESK. This CDR3 region has 14 residues. Trimming stripped 4 bases from V and 2 bases from J, with 9 bases between. CDR3 DNA: TGTGCCAGCAGCCGGGCCACCCCTGGAAACACCATATATTTT. It specifies CASSRATPGNTIYF.

V is TRBV30 and J is TRBJ2-6, with a tentative D call TRBD2 (6 bases). Germline V gene sequence: CDR1 GTSNPN, CDR2 SVGIG (reference sequence). The CDR3 is 12 amino acids. V shed 4 bases and J shed 8 bases, with 9 bases lying between them. CDR3 nucleotide sequence: TGTGCCTGGATCCGGGACTCCAACGTCCTGACTTTC. The encoded protein is CAWIRDSNVLTF.

CDR3 residues: CASSPSGSATGNTIYF. The CDR3 region has the DNA TGTGCCAGCAGCCCCTCAGGGTCAGCTACTGGAAACACCATATATTTT. The rearrangement uses TRBV11-2 and TRBJ1-3; possible D gene TRBD1, 5 bases. CDR1 is SGHAT and CDR2 is FQNNGV in the germline V gene. The CDR3 spans 16 residues. Trimming removed 5 bases at V and 2 bases at J, with 16 bases between.

This sequence joins TRBV28 and TRBJ1-5, with D tentatively TRBD1 (5 bases). Per germline, CDR1 MDHEN and CDR2 SYDVKM. The CDR3 spans 16 residues. Deletions cut 5 bases from V and 5 bases from J, with 19 bases between. DNA of the CDR3: TGTGCCAGCAGTGGGGTTTTGGGGGGTGGGGATCAGCCCCAGCATTTT. Its protein is CASSGVLGGGDQPQHF.